What follows are 30 T cell receptor beta chains derived from one specimen sequenced in a study of response to subunit inactivated influenza vaccine. TCRdb ran MiXCR on the RT-PCR reads and lists one entry per CDR3 protein. This table has roughly 650,000 distinct CDR3 sequences, about 14% appearing once. The sequences come from PBMCs from blood, collected 14 days before vaccination. The receptors stem from a man aged 45-65 years who received an inactivated influenza vaccine.

The chain is built from TRBV10-3 and TRBJ1-5; D ambiguous. CDR1 is ENHRY, CDR2 SYGVKD, per germline. The V end lost 2 bases, the J end lost 2 bases, and 7 bases lay between the germline ends. The CDR3 contains 14 residues. The CDR3 nucleotides read TGTGCCATCAGTGAGCGGGGTCGCAATCAGCCCCAGCATTTT. Its translation is CAISERGRNQPQHF.

This clonotype was counted a few times. The rearrangement uses TRBV5-1 and TRBJ2-1; 9 bases line up with TRBD2. CDR1 SGHRS and CDR2 YFSETQ come from the germline V gene. This CDR3 has 16 residues. The V gene end was trimmed by 2 bases and the J gene end by 0 bases; junction bases not matched to a gene: 3. The CDR3 protein is CASSFWRGGSYNEQFF. The CDR3 region has the DNA TGCGCCAGCAGCTTCTGGCGGGGGGGCTCCTACAATGAGCAGTTCTTC.

The chain couples TRBV14 to TRBJ2-2; D is possibly TRBD1 (6 bases). This CDR3 region has 15 residues. Per germline, CDR1 SGHDN and CDR2 FVKESK. The V gene lost 1 base and the J gene lost 3 bases, with 9 bases spanning the gap. This chain's CDR3 is CASSQGDTYTGELFF. DNA of the CDR3: TGTGCCAGCAGCCAAGGGGACACTTACACCGGGGAGCTGTTTTTT.

This clonotype has a handful of counts. The genes are TRBV2 and TRBJ2-4; unclear D gene. Looked up from germline, CDR1 is SNHLY and CDR2 is FYNNEI. V was trimmed by 2 bases and J by 0 bases, leaving 5 bases between them. The CDR3 extends over 14 amino acids. CDR3 coding DNA: TGTGCCAGCAGTGAAAGGGTAGCCAAAAACATTCAGTACTTC. It specifies CASSERVAKNIQYF. Using reference TRBV2 and TRBJ2-4 for the parts outside the CDR3, the full variable domain is EPEVTQTPSHQVTQMGQEVILRCVPISNHLYFYWYRQILGQKVEFLVSFYNNEISEKSEIFDDQFSVERPDGSNFTLKIRSTKLEDSAMYFCASSERVAKNIQYFGAGTRLSVL.

J is TRBJ1-5 and V is TRBV5-1, with D possibly matching TRBD1 (5 bases). The length of the CDR3 is 17 residues. V was trimmed by 8 bases and J by 0 bases, leaving 21 bases between them. Germline V gene lookup returns CDR1 SGHRS and CDR2 YFSETQ. Here the CDR3 DNA reads TGCGCCAGAGGACCCCAGGGCATGGGGAGTAGCAATCAGCCCCAGCATTTT. Translated: CARGPQGMGSSNQPQHF.

This clonotype was detected a few times. The chain is built from TRBV6-1 and TRBJ2-5; no reliable D call. Germline assignment: CDR1 MNHNS and CDR2 SASEGT. This CDR3 is 15 amino acids long. The V end lost 2 bases, the J end lost 2 bases, and 12 bases lay between the germline ends. In nucleotides, the CDR3 is TGTGCCAGCAGTGAACATTACAGTCTACAAGAGACCCAGTACTTC. This sequence encodes CASSEHYSLQETQYF.

This clonotype was detected only a few times. Since the CDR3 does not end with the conserved phenylalanine or tryptophan, this likely comes from a read error. It is unclear where the CDR3 begins or ends on the DNA, so no DNA is shown, and the CDR3 is as TCRdb lists it. The rearrangement links TRBV4-3 to TRBJ2-7; TRBD1 reflects the table's D call only, with no check against the DNA. From germline, CDR1 is LGHNA and CDR2 YSLEER. Ends included, the CDR3 has 13 residues. Here the CDR3 reads CASSQDPKCDRGG.

The rearrangement links TRBV12-3 or TRBV12-4 to TRBJ2-7, with unresolved D. The CDR3 length is 13 residues. Trimming shortened V by 4 bases and J by 2 bases, and 9 bases separated the two germline ends. DNA for the CDR3: TGTGCCAGCAGTTCCCGGGCCGCCTACGAGCAGTACTTC. It encodes CASSSRAAYEQYF.

In its sample, this clonotype was seen a few times. This chain joins TRBV13 and TRBJ2-3; TRBD1 aligns across 10 bases. Germline V gives CDR1 PRHDT, CDR2 FYEKMQ (reference sequence). This CDR3 has 15 amino acids. After removal of 5 bases from V and 3 bases from J, the junction contained 5 bases not matched to a gene. This chain's CDR3 is CASSRDRGMTDTQYF. The CDR3 bases are TGTGCCAGCAGCCGGGACAGGGGAATGACAGATACGCAGTATTTT.

The table lists this clonotype with a count of one. The V gene is TRBV6-5, the J gene TRBJ2-1; 7 bases are shared with TRBD1. In germline, CDR1 is MNHEY, CDR2 SVGAGI. The CDR3 has 17 amino acids. The junction had 16 bases not matched to a gene; V was cut back by 2 bases and J by 9 bases. CDR3 loop: CASSYAVGRTGRSEQFF. In DNA, the CDR3 is TGTGCCAGCAGTTACGCTGTCGGCAGGACAGGCCGGAGTGAGCAGTTCTTC.

This clonotype was found a few times. V usage is TRBV18 and J usage is TRBJ2-2; D is possibly TRBD1 (5 bases). This CDR3 is built from 15 residues. Between the trimmed V and J ends, which lost 1 base and 1 base, there was a span of 7 bases. CDR1 and CDR2 (germline): KGHSH, LQKENI. CDR3 DNA sequence: TGTGCCAGCTCACCACTCCAGGGGAACACCGGGGAGCTGTTTTTT. It encodes CASSPLQGNTGELFF.

This clonotype was observed at least ten times. The rearrangement uses TRBV5-1 and TRBJ2-7, with D tentatively TRBD1 or TRBD2 (5 bases each). The CDR3 extends over 12 amino acids. V lost 3 bases and J lost 1, with 5 bases in between. Per germline, CDR1 SGHRS and CDR2 YFSETQ. The CDR3 is CASSWGSYEQYF. Here the CDR3 DNA reads TGCGCCAGCAGCTGGGGGTCCTACGAGCAGTACTTC.

This clonotype turned up a few times. The V gene is TRBV10-2, the J gene TRBJ1-4, with a tentative D call TRBD1 (5 bases). This CDR3 is built from 16 residues. Germline-derived CDR1 and CDR2 are WSHSY and SAAADI. V lost 6 bases to trimming and J lost 6 bases, with 20 bases between them. CDR3 region: CASSSIQGKEDEKLFF. CDR3 nucleotides: TGCGCCAGCAGCTCTATCCAGGGAAAGGAGGATGAAAAACTGTTTTTT.

This clonotype appeared a few times. The chain carries TRBV3-1 and TRBJ1-2, with D tentatively TRBD1 (6 bases). Per germline, CDR1 LGHDT and CDR2 YNNKEL (reference sequence). This CDR3 is built from 16 residues. V lost 0 bases to trimming and J lost 4 bases, with 15 bases between them. The CDR3 nucleotides are TGTGCCAGCAGCCAAGATCCCCCCAGGGGACTCTATGGCTACACCTTC. Translated: CASSQDPPRGLYGYTF.

This clonotype has ten or more counts. The chain recombines TRBV5-1 with TRBJ2-7; 7 bases match TRBD1. The CDR3 extends over 14 amino acids. Germline lookup yields CDR1 SGHRS and CDR2 YFSETQ. Losses at the gene ends were 2 bases for V and 4 bases for J; bases not matched to a gene: 6. This CDR3 reads CASSLTGVEYEQYF. The CDR3, as DNA: TGCGCCAGCAGCTTAACAGGGGTGGAGTACGAGCAGTACTTC.

Of note for this clonotype: This may be a read error: a much more frequent sequence differs by one nucleotide. This sequence joins TRBV4-3 and TRBJ2-3; D is unresolved. Looked up from germline, CDR1 is LGHNA and CDR2 is YSLEER. Trimming took 0 bases from V and 2 from J, leaving 15 bases between them. This CDR3 has 17 residues. CDR3 residues: CASSQDISRFLTDTQYF. CDR3 sequence (DNA): TGCGCCAGCAGCCAAGATATTTCGAGATTCCTCACAGATACGCAGTATTTT.

The CDR3 nucleotides read TGTGCCAGCAGCTTAGTGTATCTAGCGGGGGCTATGAACACCGGGGAGCTGTTTTTT. Protein sequence: CASSLVYLAGAMNTGELFF. The chain employs TRBV11-3 and TRBJ2-2; 10 bases fit TRBD2. Germline V gene data show CDR1 as SGHNT and CDR2 as YENEEA. This CDR3 has 19 amino acids. Unmatched junction bases numbered 9, after V lost 1 base and J lost 1 base.

The chain couples TRBV6-1 to TRBJ1-4, with 7 nucleotides matching TRBD1. The CDR3 runs to 14 residues. After removal of 8 bases from V and 6 bases from J, the junction contained 9 bases not matched to a gene. The germline V gene has CDR1 MNHNS and CDR2 SASEGT. CDR3 DNA: TGTGCCAGCCTACCCAGGGGGAACTATGAAAAACTGTTTTTT. Encoded protein: CASLPRGNYEKLFF.

V gene TRBV7-2 combines with J gene TRBJ1-4; the D gene is possibly TRBD1 (6 bases). The V end was cut by 0 bases, the J end by 8 bases, with 16 bases between. The CDR3 loop spans 16 amino acids. Germline V gives CDR1 SGHTA, CDR2 FQGNSA. CDR3 sequence (DNA): TGTGCCAGCAGCTTAGCGCGGTCAGGGGCAGGAGAAAAACTGTTTTTT. This codes for CASSLARSGAGEKLFF.

The chain joins TRBV10-1 to TRBJ2-3; maybe TRBD2 (6 bases). Per germline, CDR1 WNHNN and CDR2 SYGVQD (reference sequence). This CDR3 region has 17 residues. V was trimmed by 0 bases and J by 6 bases, leaving 19 bases between them. The CDR3 is CASSESKASVFMDTQYF. The CDR3 nucleotides are TGCGCCAGCAGTGAGTCGAAGGCTAGCGTGTTTATGGATACGCAGTATTTT.

This chain connects TRBV2 to TRBJ1-1, with 7 bases identical to TRBD1. CDR1 is SNHLY and CDR2 is FYNNEI in the germline V gene. V shed 5 bases, J shed 3 bases, and the junction held 9 bases outside the gene matches. There are 15 residues in the CDR3. CDR3 sequence reads: CASSSRDRHHTEAFF. The CDR3 DNA sequence: TGTGCCAGCAGTAGCCGGGACAGACATCACACTGAAGCTTTCTTT.

J is TRBJ2-3 and V is TRBV20-1, with D possibly being TRBD1 or TRBD2 (5 bases each). Germline V gives CDR1 DFQATT, CDR2 SNEGSKA (reference sequence). The length of the CDR3 is 14 residues. Trimming stripped 3 bases from V and 5 bases from J, with 15 bases between. CDR3 residues: CSASAQRGVDTQYF. The CDR3, as DNA: TGCAGTGCTAGCGCACAGAGGGGCGTAGATACGCAGTATTTT.

CDR3 protein: CASSLELMGTEAFF. CDR3 nucleotides: TGTGCCAGCAGCTTGGAGCTTATGGGGACTGAAGCTTTCTTT. The chain links TRBV7-9 to TRBJ1-1; D not resolved. CDR1 and CDR2 from the germline V gene are SEHNR and FQNEAQ (reference sequence). Trimming left V 3 bases short and J 5 bases short, with 13 bases between. The CDR3 runs 14 residues.

The rearrangement uses TRBV10-3 and TRBJ2-3; 8 bases agree with TRBD2. Germline CDR1 is ENHRY and CDR2 is SYGVKD. V lost 3 bases, J lost 2 bases, and 7 bases stayed unmatched. CDR3 length equals 16 residues. CDR3 DNA: TGTGCCATCAGTGAAAGGACTAGCCGTTACACAGATACGCAGTATTTT. Protein product: CAISERTSRYTDTQYF.

This clonotype was detected a few times. The gene calls are TRBV12-3 or TRBV12-4 and TRBJ2-5; tentatively, D is TRBD1 (6 bases). The CDR3 is made up of 13 amino acids. With 7 bases removed from V and 7 bases from J, the gap between germline ends came to 16 bases. CDR3 in DNA: TGTGCCAGCAAACAGGGTGCCCCGGGGACCCAGTACTTC. Residues: CASKQGAPGTQYF.

V gene TRBV12-5 combines with J gene TRBJ1-1; tentatively, D is TRBD1 (6 bases). Trimming removed 4 bases from V and 10 bases from J, with 16 bases in between. The CDR3 is made up of 13 amino acids. The germline V gene encodes CDR1 LGHNT and CDR2 FRNRAP. CDR3 nucleotide sequence: TGTGCTAGTGGTTATGGAGGGGGGGCTTCAGCTTTCTTT. Its translation is CASGYGGGASAFF.

This clonotype occurred a few times. The chain is built from TRBV9 and TRBJ2-5, with 8 bases lining up with TRBD1. This CDR3 is built from 15 residues. V trimming: 0 bases; J trimming: 5 bases; junction bases outside the gene matches: 6. Germline V CDR1 and CDR2: SGDLS, YYNGEE. Here the CDR3 reads CASSVAQGAFETQYF. DNA of the CDR3: TGTGCCAGCAGCGTAGCGCAGGGGGCGTTTGAGACCCAGTACTTC.

This clonotype has only a few counts. V usage is TRBV10-3 and J usage is TRBJ2-1, with a weak D call TRBD2 (6 bases). Trimming took 8 bases from V and 5 from J, leaving 19 bases between them. The CDR3 loop spans 15 amino acids. Germline assignment: CDR1 ENHRY and CDR2 SYGVKD. CDR3 in DNA: TGTGCCATCTCCATTACGGCGGGGACCCACAATGAGCAGTTCTTC. As protein: CAISITAGTHNEQFF.

The chain couples TRBV21-1 to TRBJ2-7; TRBD2, the D gene given by the table, was not confirmed from the DNA. TRBV21-1 is reported as a pseudogene. The CDR3 loop spans 17 amino acids. CDR3 bases: TGTGCCAGCAGCAAGGCGGGAAGGCAGGGAGGGACGTACGAGCAGTACTTC. This gives the protein CASSKAGRQGGTYEQYF.

This clonotype was counted between two and nine times. The chain links TRBV6-5 to TRBJ2-1; 10 nucleotides line up with TRBD1. Per germline, CDR1 MNHEY and CDR2 SVGAGI. The CDR3 has 15 residues. Trimming took 2 bases from V and 7 from J; bases not matched to a gene: 5. The CDR3 bases are TGTGCCAGCAGTTACCGGACAGGGGGGGGGAATGAGCAGTTCTTC. Encoded protein: CASSYRTGGGNEQFF.